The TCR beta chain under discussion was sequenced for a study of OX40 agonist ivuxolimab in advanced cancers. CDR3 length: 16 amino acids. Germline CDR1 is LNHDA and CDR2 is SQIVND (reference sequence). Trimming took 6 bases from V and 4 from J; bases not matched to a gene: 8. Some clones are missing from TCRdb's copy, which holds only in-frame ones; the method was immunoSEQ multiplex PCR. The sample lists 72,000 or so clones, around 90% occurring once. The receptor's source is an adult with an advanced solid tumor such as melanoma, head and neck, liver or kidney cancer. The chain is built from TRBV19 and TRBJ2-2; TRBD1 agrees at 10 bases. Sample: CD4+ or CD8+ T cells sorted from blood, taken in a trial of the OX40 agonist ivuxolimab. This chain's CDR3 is CASSLRDRGSTGELFF. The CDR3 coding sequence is TGTGCCAGTAGCCTCCGGGACAGGGGCAGCACCGGGGAGCTGTTTTTT.